This T cell receptor beta chain was captured in a study of blood T cell repertoires in COVID-19. Study-level information: Spain, Italy and the United States supplied samples that represented acute and convalescent COVID-19. The cDNA or gDNA used as material had been derived from T cells, B-cell-depleted T cells, or PBMCs.

Recruited during active infection, patients (from Seattle) were subsequently followed longitudinally. The repertoire was sequenced with immunoSEQ multiplex PCR; TCRdb's copy has only in-frame clones and lacks some. The repertoire holds approximately 180,000 clones, roughly 79% seen once, with around 10% in the top ten. The sample consisted of peripheral blood. The origin of this receptor is a woman older than 75 with COVID-19, enrolled during active disease.

The CDR3 DNA reads TGTGCCAGCAGCTCGTCGGACAGGGAAGAGACCCAGTACTTC. Its protein is CASSSSDREETQYF. The chain is built from TRBV7-6 and TRBJ2-5, with 8 bases identical to TRBD1. Germline trimming cut 4 bases from V and 3 bases from J; bases unmatched to any gene: 4. CDR1 is SGHVS, CDR2 FNYEAQ, per germline. The CDR3 is made up of 14 amino acids.